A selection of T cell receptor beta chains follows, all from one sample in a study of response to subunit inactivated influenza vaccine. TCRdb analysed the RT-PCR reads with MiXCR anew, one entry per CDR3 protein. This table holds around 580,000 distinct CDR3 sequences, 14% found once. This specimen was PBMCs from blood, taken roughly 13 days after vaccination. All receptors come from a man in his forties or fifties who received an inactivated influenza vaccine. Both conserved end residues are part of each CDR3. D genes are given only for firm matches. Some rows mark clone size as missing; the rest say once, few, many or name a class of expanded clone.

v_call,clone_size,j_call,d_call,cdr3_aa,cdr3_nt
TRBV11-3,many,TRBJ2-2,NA,CASSGFNTGELFF,TGTGCCAGCTCGGGATTTAACACCGGGGAGCTGTTTTTT
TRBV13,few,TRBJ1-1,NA,CASRRRLNTEAFF,TGTGCCAGCAGGAGGCGGCTGAACACTGAAGCTTTCTTT
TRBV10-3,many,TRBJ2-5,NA,CAISESGGIQETQYF,TGTGCCATCAGTGAGTCGGGCGGGATCCAAGAGACCCAGTACTTC
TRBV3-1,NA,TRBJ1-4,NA,CASSQGSGGTNEKLFF,TGTGCCAGCAGCCAAGGTTCCGGGGGAACTAATGAAAAACTGTTTTTT
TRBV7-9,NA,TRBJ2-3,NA,CASSLAGRVTDTQYF,TGTGCCAGCAGCTTAGCTGGCAGGGTCACAGATACGCAGTATTTT
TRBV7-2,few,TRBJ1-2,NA,CASSLGEVQGYTF,TGTGCCAGCAGCTTAGGGGAAGTACAGGGCTACACCTTC
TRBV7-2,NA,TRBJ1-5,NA,CASSTRGGPLPQHF,TGTGCCAGCAGCACCCGAGGGGGGCCATTACCCCAGCATTTT
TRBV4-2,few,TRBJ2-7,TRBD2,CASSQVQTSRSYEQYF,TGTGCCAGCAGCCAAGTGCAGACTAGCAGATCCTACGAGCAGTACTTC
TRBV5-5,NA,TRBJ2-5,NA,CASSPDLWSETQYF,TGTGCCAGCAGCCCGGACCTTTGGAGTGAGACCCAGTACTTC
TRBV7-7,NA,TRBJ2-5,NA,CASSSDKKETQYF,TGTGCCAGCAGCTCGGACAAAAAAGAGACCCAGTACTTC
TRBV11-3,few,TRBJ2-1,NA,CASSDLGGGNEQFF,TGTGCCAGCAGCGACCTCGGTGGGGGCAATGAGCAGTTCTTC
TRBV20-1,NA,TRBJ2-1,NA,CSARDSGASYNEQFF,TGCAGTGCTAGAGACAGCGGAGCTTCCTACAATGAGCAGTTCTTC
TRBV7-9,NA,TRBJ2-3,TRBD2,CASSLLSGGGRDTQYF,TGTGCCAGCAGCTTACTCAGCGGGGGGGGCCGAGATACGCAGTATTTT
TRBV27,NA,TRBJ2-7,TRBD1,CASSPRGRRGYYEQYF,TGTGCCAGCAGTCCCAGGGGGCGACGGGGTTACTACGAGCAGTACTTC
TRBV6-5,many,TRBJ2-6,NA,CASSYSVSVGANVLTF,TGTGCCAGCAGTTATTCCGTGTCAGTCGGGGCCAACGTCCTGACTTTC
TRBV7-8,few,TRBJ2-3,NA,CASSLTVMMDYTDTQYF,TGTGCCAGCAGCCTAACTGTCATGATGGACTACACAGATACGCAGTATTTT
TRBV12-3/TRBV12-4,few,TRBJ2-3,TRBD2,CASSSTSGPGITQYF,TGTGCCAGCAGTTCAACTAGCGGTCCAGGTATTACGCAGTATTTT
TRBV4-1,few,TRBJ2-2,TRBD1,CASSRGGQGHTGELFF,TGCGCCAGCAGCCGAGGGGGACAGGGGCACACCGGGGAGCTGTTTTTT
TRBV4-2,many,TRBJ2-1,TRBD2,CASSQGLAGVGNEQFF,TGTGCCAGCAGCCAGGGACTAGCGGGAGTAGGTAATGAGCAGTTCTTC
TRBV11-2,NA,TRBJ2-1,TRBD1,CASSLDRGRHEQFF,TGTGCCAGCAGCTTAGACAGGGGGCGACATGAGCAGTTCTTC
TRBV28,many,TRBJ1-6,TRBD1,CASTPGQGSSPLHF,TGTGCCAGCACCCCGGGACAGGGGAGTTCACCCCTCCACTTT
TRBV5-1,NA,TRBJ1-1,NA,CASKAWGGADGTEAFF,TGCGCCAGCAAAGCTTGGGGGGGCGCGGACGGCACTGAAGCTTTCTTT
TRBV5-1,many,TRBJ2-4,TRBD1,CASSFDPLGQGPFLAKNIQYF,TGCGCCAGCAGCTTCGACCCTTTGGGACAGGGACCATTTCTAGCCAAAAACATTCAGTACTTC
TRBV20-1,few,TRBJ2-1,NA,CSARSERYNEQFF,TGCAGTGCTAGATCCGAGCGCTACAATGAGCAGTTCTTC
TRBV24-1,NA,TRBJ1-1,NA,CATSGTEGIGTEAFF,TGTGCCACCAGTGGTACTGAAGGAATCGGCACTGAAGCTTTCTTT
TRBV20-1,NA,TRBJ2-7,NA,CSAYRVDGLYEQYF,TGCAGTGCATACAGGGTTGATGGGCTTTACGAGCAGTACTTC
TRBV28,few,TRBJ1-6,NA,CASTPPANSPLHF,TGTGCCAGCACCCCCCCCGCGAATTCACCCCTCCACTTT
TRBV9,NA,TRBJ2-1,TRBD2,CASSVGGTSGYNEQFF,TGTGCCAGCAGCGTAGGAGGGACTAGCGGGTACAATGAGCAGTTCTTC
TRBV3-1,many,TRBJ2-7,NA,CASSQWTAFDF,TGTGCCAGCAGCCAATGGACAGCTTTCGACTTC
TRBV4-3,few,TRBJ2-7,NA,CASSQDKGGHRVYEQYF,TGCGCCAGCAGCCAAGATAAGGGGGGCCACAGGGTGTACGAGCAGTACTTC
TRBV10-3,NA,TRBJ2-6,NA,CATGSGQASGANVLTF,TGTGCCACCGGTTCGGGACAAGCCTCTGGGGCCAACGTCCTGACTTTC
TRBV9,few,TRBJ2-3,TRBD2,CASSVAGGGATDTQYF,TGTGCCAGCAGCGTAGCTGGCGGGGGAGCTACAGATACGCAGTATTTT
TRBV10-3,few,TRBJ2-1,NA,CAISDPRMLFF,TGTGCCATCAGTGATCCCAGGATGCTCTTCTTC
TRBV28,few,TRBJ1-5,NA,CASSFKENQPQHF,TGTGCCAGCAGTTTTAAGGAAAATCAGCCCCAGCATTTT
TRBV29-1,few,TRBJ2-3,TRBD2,CSVRGSLQTTQYF,TGCAGCGTCCGCGGGAGTTTACAGACTACGCAGTATTTT
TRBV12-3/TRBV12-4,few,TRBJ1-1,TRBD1,CASSSYRGRGTEAFF,TGTGCCAGCAGTTCTTACAGGGGCCGGGGCACTGAAGCTTTCTTT
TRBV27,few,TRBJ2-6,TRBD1,CARETGGPSSGANVLTF,TGTGCCAGGGAGACAGGGGGTCCTTCCTCTGGGGCCAACGTCCTGACTTTC
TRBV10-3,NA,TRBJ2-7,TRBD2,CAISESWGGYEQYF,TGTGCCATCAGTGAGTCGTGGGGGGGCTACGAGCAGTACTTC
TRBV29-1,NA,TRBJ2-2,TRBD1,CSVEPVGQGVAGELFF,TGCAGCGTGGAGCCCGTGGGACAGGGGGTTGCCGGGGAGCTGTTTTTT
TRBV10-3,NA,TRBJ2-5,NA,CAISDREKTQYF,TGTGCCATCAGTGACAGGGAGAAAACCCAGTACTTC
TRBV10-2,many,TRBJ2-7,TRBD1,CASRSTGPSYEQYF,TGCGCCAGCAGATCGACAGGGCCCTCCTACGAGCAGTACTTC
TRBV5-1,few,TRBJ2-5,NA,CASSLVPGGQAQYF,TGCGCCAGCAGCTTGGTACCGGGGGGCCAGGCCCAGTACTTC
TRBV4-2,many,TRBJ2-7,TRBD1,CASSPARGQGYEQYF,TGTGCCAGCAGCCCAGCAAGGGGGCAGGGCTACGAGCAGTACTTC
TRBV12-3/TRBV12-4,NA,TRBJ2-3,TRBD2,CASSSHPGGRGNGDTQYF,TGTGCCAGCAGTTCCCACCCGGGGGGGCGGGGGAACGGAGATACGCAGTATTTT
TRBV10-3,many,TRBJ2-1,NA,CAISEGREGHNEQFF,TGTGCCATCAGTGAGGGGAGAGAGGGGCACAATGAGCAGTTCTTC
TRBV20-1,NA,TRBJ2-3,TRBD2,CSARERSGRAPRPDTQYF,TGCAGTGCTAGAGAGAGGAGCGGGAGGGCTCCGCGCCCAGATACGCAGTATTTT
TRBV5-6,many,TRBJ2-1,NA,CASSGRVRGSYNEQFF,TGTGCCAGCAGCGGTAGGGTGAGGGGTTCCTACAATGAGCAGTTCTTC
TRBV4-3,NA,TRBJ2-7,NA,CASSQDQDSYEQYF,TGCGCCAGCAGCCAAGATCAGGACTCATACGAGCAGTACTTC
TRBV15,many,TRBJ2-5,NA,CATSRATWVFQETQYF,TGTGCCACCAGCAGGGCAACTTGGGTCTTCCAAGAGACCCAGTACTTC
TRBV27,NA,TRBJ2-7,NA,CASSRETGHEQYF,TGTGCCAGCAGTCGAGAGACAGGTCACGAGCAGTACTTC
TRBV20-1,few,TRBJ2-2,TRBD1,CSARVTGAPRTGELFF,TGCAGTGCTAGAGTCACAGGGGCCCCCCGGACCGGGGAGCTGTTTTTT
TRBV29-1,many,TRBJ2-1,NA,CSVTGTYNEQFF,TGCAGCGTCACCGGGACGTACAATGAGCAGTTCTTC
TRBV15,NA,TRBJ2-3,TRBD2,CATSRRTSGGPRDTQYF,TGTGCCACCAGCAGACGGACTAGCGGGGGGCCGCGAGATACGCAGTATTTT
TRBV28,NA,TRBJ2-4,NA,CATRQGRAKNIQYF,TGTGCCACCCGTCAGGGCCGCGCTAAAAACATTCAGTACTTC
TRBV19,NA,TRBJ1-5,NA,CASRGEARQKPQHF,TGTGCCAGTAGGGGGGAGGCCAGGCAAAAGCCCCAGCATTTT
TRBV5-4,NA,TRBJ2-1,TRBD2,CASSSGTSGIYNEQFF,TGTGCCAGCAGCTCCGGGACTAGCGGGATTTACAATGAGCAGTTCTTC
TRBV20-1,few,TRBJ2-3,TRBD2,CSARDLLAGLTDTQYF,TGCAGTGCTAGAGATCTTCTAGCGGGATTAACAGATACGCAGTATTTT
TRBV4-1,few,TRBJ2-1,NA,CASSQGGGAMGNEQFF,TGCGCCAGCAGCCAAGGTGGGGGCGCAATGGGTAATGAGCAGTTCTTC
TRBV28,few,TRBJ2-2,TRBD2,CASRSGTSRNTGELFF,TGTGCCAGCAGGTCCGGGACTAGCCGTAACACCGGGGAGCTGTTTTTT